Sequencing of this T cell receptor (beta chain) was carried out in a study of blood T cell repertoires in COVID-19. As for the study in general: Before being deemed recovered, Cohort 3 donors had two negative PCRs, clearance, or symptom resolution. Material from acute and convalescent COVID-19 was sourced from the United States, Italy and Spain.

Residents of approximately 25 US areas, aged roughly 18 to 89 years, made up the participants. Cohorts were determined from participant-reported clinical history. The data were produced by immunoSEQ multiplex PCR, yet TCRdb's version contains in-frame clones alone and is incomplete. The sample lists 200,000 to 250,000 clones; around 85% were seen once. J lost 10 bases, V lost 6 bases, and 8 bases had no gene match. Germline-derived CDR1 and CDR2 are SNHLY and FYNNEI. This CDR3 is built from 13 residues. The chain recombines TRBV2 with TRBJ1-5; 8 bases are shared with TRBD1. The material sequenced was PBMCs or T cells enriched from blood (not recorded which). This TCR derives from a woman aged 45 to 65 in a cohort exposed to, infected with or recovered from COVID-19 (not recorded which). Written as DNA, the CDR3 is TGTGCCAGCAGCGCTTTTGGACAGGGCCCCCAGCATTTT. This sequence encodes CASSAFGQGPQHF.